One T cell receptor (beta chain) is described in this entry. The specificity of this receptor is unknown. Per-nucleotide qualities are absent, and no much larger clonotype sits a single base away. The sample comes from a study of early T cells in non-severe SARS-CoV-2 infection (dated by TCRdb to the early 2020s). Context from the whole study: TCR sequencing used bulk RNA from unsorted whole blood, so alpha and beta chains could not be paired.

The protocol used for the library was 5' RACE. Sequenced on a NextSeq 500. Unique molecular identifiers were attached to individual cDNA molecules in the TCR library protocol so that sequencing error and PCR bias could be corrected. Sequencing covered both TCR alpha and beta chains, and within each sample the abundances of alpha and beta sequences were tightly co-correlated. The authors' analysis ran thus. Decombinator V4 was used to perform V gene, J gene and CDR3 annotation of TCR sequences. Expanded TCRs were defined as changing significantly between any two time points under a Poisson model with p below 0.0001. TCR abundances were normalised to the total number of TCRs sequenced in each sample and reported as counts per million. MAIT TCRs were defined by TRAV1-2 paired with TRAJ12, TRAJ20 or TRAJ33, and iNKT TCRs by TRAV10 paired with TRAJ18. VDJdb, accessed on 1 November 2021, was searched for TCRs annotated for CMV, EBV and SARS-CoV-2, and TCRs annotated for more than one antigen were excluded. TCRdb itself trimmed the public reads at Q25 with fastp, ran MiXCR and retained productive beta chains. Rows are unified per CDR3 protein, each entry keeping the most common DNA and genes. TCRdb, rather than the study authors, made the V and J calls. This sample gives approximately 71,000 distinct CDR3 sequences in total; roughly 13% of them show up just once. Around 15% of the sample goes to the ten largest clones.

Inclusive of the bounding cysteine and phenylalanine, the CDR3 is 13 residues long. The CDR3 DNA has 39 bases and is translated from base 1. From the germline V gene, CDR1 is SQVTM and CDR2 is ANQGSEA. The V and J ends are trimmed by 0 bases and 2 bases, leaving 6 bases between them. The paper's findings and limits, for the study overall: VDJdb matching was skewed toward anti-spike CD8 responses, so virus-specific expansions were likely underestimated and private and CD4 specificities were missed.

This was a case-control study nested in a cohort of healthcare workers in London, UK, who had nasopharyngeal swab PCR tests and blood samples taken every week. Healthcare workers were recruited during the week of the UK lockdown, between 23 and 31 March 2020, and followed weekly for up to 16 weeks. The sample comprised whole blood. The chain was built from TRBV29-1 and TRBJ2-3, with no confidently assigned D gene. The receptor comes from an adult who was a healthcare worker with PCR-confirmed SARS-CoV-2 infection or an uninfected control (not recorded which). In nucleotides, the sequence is TGCAGCGTTGAAGAACTATACACAGATACGCAGTATTTT. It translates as CSVEELYTDTQYF.